Listed below are T cell receptor beta chains from one sample, sequenced in a study of blood T cell repertoires in COVID-19. The repertoire was sequenced with immunoSEQ multiplex PCR; TCRdb's copy has only in-frame clones and lacks some. This sample has some 220,000 clones, with approximately 78% found just once. Sequenced input: peripheral blood. All receptors derive from a woman aged 70-85 years with COVID-19, enrolled during active disease. CDR3s include the opening cysteine and the closing phenylalanine or tryptophan. A D gene is named only where the DNA matches it firmly. Clone size is not always given. Where it is, it says once, few, many or a class for expanded clones.

length,J,V,size,D,CDR3,DNA
16,TRBJ2-3,TRBV14,-,-,CASSLSGTPKEDTQYF,TGTGCCAGCAGCCTTTCCGGGACACCCAAAGAGGATACGCAGTATTTT
16,TRBJ2-3,TRBV24-1,-,-,CATSVGAGSSTDTQYF,TGTGCCACCAGTGTAGGAGCGGGCTCTAGCACAGATACGCAGTATTTT
15,TRBJ1-4,TRBV28,-,TRBD1,CASSAYRGAGEKLFF,TGTGCCAGCAGCGCCTACAGGGGTGCGGGTGAAAAACTGTTTTTT
15,TRBJ1-1,TRBV2,-,TRBD1,CASRGQGAVNTEAFF,TGTGCCAGCAGGGGACAGGGGGCTGTGAACACTGAAGCTTTCTTT
13,TRBJ1-1,TRBV7-2,-,-,CASSTGANTEAFF,TGTGCCAGCAGCACGGGTGCGAACACTGAAGCTTTCTTT
14,TRBJ2-3,TRBV4-3,-,TRBD1,CASSQVGQPNTQYF,TGCGCCAGCAGCCAGGTGGGACAGCCGAATACGCAGTATTTT
15,TRBJ2-3,TRBV27,once,-,CASSLSWSGTDTQYF,TGTGCCAGCAGTTTATCGTGGAGCGGCACAGATACGCAGTATTTT
14,TRBJ2-7,TRBV2,-,-,CASSDGTGPYEQYF,TGTGCCAGCAGTGATGGGACTGGTCCCTACGAGCAGTACTTC
18,TRBJ2-7,TRBV6-6,-,-,CASSRHAPEAGPSYEQYF,TGTGCCAGCAGTCGCCACGCACCTGAAGCGGGTCCCTCCTACGAGCAGTACTTC
15,TRBJ1-2,TRBV5-4,few,TRBD1,CASSLAGTAAYGYTF,TGTGCCAGCAGCTTGGCCGGGACAGCCGCTTATGGCTACACCTTC
15,TRBJ2-7,TRBV5-1,-,-,CASTRDPGAPYEQYF,TGCGCCAGCACCCGGGACCCAGGGGCACCCTACGAGCAGTACTTC
14,TRBJ1-4,TRBV30,-,-,CAWTTGTKNEKLFF,TGTGCCTGGACTACCGGGACAAAAAATGAAAAACTGTTTTTT
14,TRBJ2-3,TRBV2,-,-,CASSLGLSPDTQYF,TGTGCCAGCAGTCTTGGACTTAGCCCAGATACGCAGTATTTT
13,TRBJ1-1,TRBV28,-,-,CASSPQANTEAFF,TGTGCCAGCAGTCCCCAGGCAAACACTGAAGCTTTCTTT
15,TRBJ1-5,TRBV14,-,-,CASSQDLTFNQPQHF,TGTGCCAGCAGCCAAGATTTGACTTTCAATCAGCCCCAGCATTTT
14,TRBJ1-6,TRBV9,-,-,CASSERAYNSPLHF,TGTGCCAGCAGCGAGAGGGCCTATAATTCACCCCTCCACTTT
17,TRBJ1-1,TRBV9,-,TRBD1,CASSVGLKGASDTEAFF,TGTGCCAGCAGCGTAGGTCTTAAGGGGGCGTCAGACACTGAAGCTTTCTTT
15,TRBJ2-7,TRBV4-2,many,-,CASSQAGEPSYEQYF,TGTGCCAGCAGCCAAGCGGGAGAACCCTCCTACGAGCAGTACTTC
16,TRBJ2-2,TRBV7-2,-,TRBD2,CASSHLAGGDTGELFF,TGTGCCAGCAGCCACCTAGCGGGGGGGGACACCGGGGAGCTGTTTTTT
17,TRBJ2-1,TRBV9,-,-,CASSVRAGPLVGDEQFF,TGTGCCAGCAGCGTACGCGCGGGACCTTTGGTGGGCGATGAGCAGTTCTTC
14,TRBJ1-5,TRBV5-5,-,-,CASSFSSQNQPQHF,TGTGCCAGCAGCTTTTCATCACAGAATCAGCCCCAGCATTTT
15,TRBJ1-4,TRBV6-5,-,TRBD1,CASRAGTANNEKLFF,TGTGCCAGCAGGGCCGGGACAGCAAACAATGAAAAACTGTTTTTT
16,TRBJ1-5,TRBV11-2,-,TRBD1,CASSLGGQGTNQPQHF,TGTGCCAGCAGCTTAGGAGGACAGGGGACCAATCAGCCCCAGCATTTT
17,TRBJ1-4,TRBV9,-,-,CASSVGDTSATNEKLFF,TGTGCCAGCAGCGTAGGGGACACTTCTGCAACTAATGAAAAACTGTTTTTT
14,TRBJ1-2,TRBV5-1,-,TRBD1,CASSSGGTNYGYTF,TGCGCCAGCAGCTCAGGGGGGACTAACTATGGCTACACCTTC
15,TRBJ2-7,TRBV28,-,TRBD2,CASSLLKGGGSEQYF,TGTGCCAGCAGTTTACTTAAAGGCGGGGGTTCGGAGCAGTACTTC
17,TRBJ1-2,TRBV18,-,-,CASSPKDSQGPNYGYTF,TGTGCCAGCTCACCGAAGGACAGTCAAGGGCCCAACTATGGCTACACCTTC
15,TRBJ2-7,TRBV10-3,once,TRBD1,CASSPSGTETYEQYF,TGTGCCTCTTCCCCATCCGGGACAGAGACCTACGAGCAGTACTTC
14,TRBJ2-3,TRBV19,-,-,CASSIEYIADTQYF,TGTGCCAGTAGTATAGAGTATATCGCAGATACGCAGTATTTT
15,TRBJ2-3,TRBV5-1,-,TRBD2,CASTAGSGRSGTQYF,TGCGCCAGCACAGCAGGTAGCGGGAGATCGGGTACGCAGTATTTT
14,TRBJ1-2,TRBV5-1,-,TRBD1,CASSLTGEDYGYTF,TGCGCCAGCAGCTTAACAGGGGAAGACTATGGCTACACCTTC
15,TRBJ2-1,TRBV7-9,once,-,CASSLGDTTYNEQFF,TGTGCCAGCAGCTTAGGGGACACAACCTACAATGAGCAGTTCTTC
14,TRBJ2-7,TRBV7-2,-,-,CASSLARATYEQYF,TGTGCCAGCAGCTTAGCCAGGGCTACCTACGAGCAGTACTTC
18,TRBJ2-1,TRBV11-3,few,TRBD2,CASSLQKTGTSGSNEQFF,TGTGCCAGCAGCTTGCAAAAAACCGGGACTAGCGGGAGCAATGAGCAGTTCTTC
17,TRBJ1-1,TRBV28,-,TRBD1,CASGPTLWQGVNTEAFF,TGTGCCAGCGGCCCGACCCTCTGGCAGGGGGTGAACACTGAAGCTTTCTTT
15,TRBJ1-2,TRBV7-2,-,TRBD1,CASSFNRGSTYGYTF,TGTGCCAGCAGCTTCAACAGGGGGTCGACCTATGGCTACACCTTC
14,TRBJ1-6,TRBV7-9,once,TRBD1,CASSFTGEYSPLHF,TGTGCCAGCAGCTTTACAGGGGAATATTCACCCCTCCACTTT
19,TRBJ1-5,TRBV7-9,once,-,CASSFQPSWGDYSNQPQHF,TGTGCCAGCAGCTTCCAGCCCTCCTGGGGGGATTATAGCAATCAGCCCCAGCATTTT
17,TRBJ1-1,TRBV28,-,TRBD1,CASSFSTGGRMNTEAFF,TGTGCCAGCAGTTTTTCGACAGGGGGCCGAATGAACACTGAAGCTTTCTTT
18,TRBJ2-3,TRBV3-1/TRBV3-2,-,TRBD2,CASSRLCHSGRRTDTQYF,TGTGCCAGCAGCCGCTTGTGCCATAGCGGGAGACGGACAGATACGCAGTATTTT
16,TRBJ2-7,TRBV7-3,-,-,CASSPRGGQDSYEQYF,TGTGCCAGCAGCCCTAGAGGCGGGCAGGATTCCTACGAGCAGTACTTC
13,TRBJ2-7,TRBV7-2,once,-,CASSRDRLYEQYF,TGTGCCAGCAGCCGTGACAGGTTATACGAGCAGTACTTC
14,TRBJ2-1,TRBV5-1,once,TRBD2,CASSLAGAGHEQFF,TGCGCCAGCAGCTTGGCCGGAGCGGGGCATGAGCAGTTCTTC
15,TRBJ2-5,TRBV7-6,-,TRBD1,CASSSTGGGSETQYF,TGTGCCAGCAGTTCGACAGGGGGGGGTAGCGAGACCCAGTACTTC
15,TRBJ1-2,TRBV5-1,-,TRBD1,CASSLEGQGAGGYTF,TGCGCCAGCAGCCTGGAGGGACAGGGGGCCGGTGGCTACACCTTC
16,TRBJ2-4,TRBV14,-,-,CASSPRQGSGQNIQYF,TGTGCCAGCAGCCCACGACAGGGAAGCGGGCAAAACATTCAGTACTTC
14,TRBJ2-7,TRBV20-1,-,TRBD2,CSASGSGSTYEQYF,TGCAGTGCTAGTGGGAGCGGGAGCACCTACGAGCAGTACTTC
15,TRBJ1-1,TRBV9,-,TRBD1,CASSVVGTANTEAFF,TGTGCCAGCAGCGTAGTAGGGACAGCGAACACTGAAGCTTTCTTT
18,TRBJ2-3,TRBV4-3,-,TRBD1,CASSLSRRTGGDVDTQYF,TGCGCCAGCAGCCTCTCCAGGCGGACAGGGGGGGATGTGGATACGCAGTATTTT
13,TRBJ1-1,TRBV2,many,TRBD1,CASMRTGNTEAFF,TGTGCCAGCATGAGGACAGGGAATACTGAAGCTTTCTTT
15,TRBJ2-1,TRBV7-3,-,-,CASSLLSFPGNEQFF,TGTGCCAGCAGCTTACTGTCCTTTCCGGGCAATGAGCAGTTCTTC
16,TRBJ2-1,TRBV19,-,-,CASSIDLGGLSDEQFF,TGTGCCAGTAGTATAGATCTTGGGGGCCTGAGTGATGAGCAGTTCTTC
18,TRBJ2-7,TRBV27,-,TRBD2,CASSLRGIAGGPSYEQYF,TGTGCCAGCAGTTTACGGGGTATAGCGGGAGGGCCCTCCTACGAGCAGTACTTC
13,TRBJ2-1,TRBV5-1,-,TRBD2,CASSAGGPNEQFF,TGCGCCAGCAGCGCGGGAGGGCCAAATGAGCAGTTCTTC
13,TRBJ2-3,TRBV4-3,-,-,CASSSLTGDTQYF,TGCGCCAGCAGCTCTCTCACCGGAGATACGCAGTATTTT
14,TRBJ1-1,TRBV18,-,TRBD1,CASSPIQGGTEAFF,TGTGCCAGCTCACCTATACAGGGGGGCACTGAAGCTTTCTTT
13,TRBJ2-1,TRBV11-3,few,-,CASSFGNDNEQFF,TGTGCCAGCAGCTTTGGCAACGACAATGAGCAGTTCTTC
13,TRBJ2-1,TRBV20-1,-,-,CSASENLSNEQFF,TGCAGTGCTAGTGAAAATTTGAGCAATGAGCAGTTCTTC